This T cell receptor beta chain is drawn from a study of control samples from healthy donors and cancer patients. V lost 4 bases to trimming and J lost 3 bases; unmatched junction nucleotides: 6. CDR1 and CDR2 (germline): SGHDT, YYEEEE. The CDR3 consists of 14 residues. This clone was seen a handful of times. Sequencing used immunoSEQ multiplex PCR; TCRdb keeps in-frame clones, though not all of them. The sample carries 90,000 to 95,000 clones, approximately 86% recorded once. The rearrangement links TRBV5-6 to TRBJ2-7; 8 nucleotides line up with TRBD1. The sequenced sample was blood. The sequence was collected from a man aged 25 to 45 in good health. The CDR3 is CASSPGQGYYEQYF. CDR3 DNA: TGTGCCAGCAGCCCCGGACAGGGCTACTACGAGCAGTACTTC. The whole variable domain, filled in from reference TRBV5-6 and TRBJ2-7, reads DAGVTQSPTHLIKTRGQQVTLRCSPKSGHDTVSWYQQALGQGPQFIFQYYEEEERQRGNFPDRFSGHQFPNYSSELNVNALLLGDSALYLCASSPGQGYYEQYFGPGTRLTVT.